One sample yielded the 7 T cell receptor beta chains listed below, sequenced in a study of blood T cells in healthy people across ages. Using a J-beta primer mix together with a sample-barcoded 5' primer, a second PCR was run for about 6 to 11 cycles. TCRdb reprocessed the 5' RACE reads via MiXCR and lists one record per CDR3 protein. The repertoire has about 1 million distinct CDR3 sequences, more than 40% of them found once; the top ten carry under 20%. The sequenced sample consisted of blood. These receptors all come from a woman aged 60-75 years in good health.

The chain carries TRBV10-2 and TRBJ1-2; 9 bases agree with TRBD1. The CDR3 has 14 residues. Germline trimming cut 4 bases from V and 7 bases from J; bases unmatched to any gene: 7. Germline CDR1 reads WSHSY; CDR2 reads SAAADI. In DNA, the CDR3 is TGCGCCAGCAGTGCGACAGGGGGGCGAGGTGGCTACACCTTC. The encoded protein is CASSATGGRGGYTF.

This clonotype was counted between two and nine times. The genes are TRBV5-1 and TRBJ2-7; a possible D gene is TRBD2 (6 bases). Germline CDR1 SGHRS, CDR2 YFSETQ. This CDR3 has 14 amino acids. V was cut by 7 bases and J by 4 bases, with 18 bases left in between. The CDR3 DNA is TGCGCCAGCGGAAGAAACCGGGACTTATACGAGCAGTACTTC. The encoded protein is CASGRNRDLYEQYF.

This clonotype was observed a single time. The chain couples TRBV7-2 to TRBJ2-7, with D unclear. The CDR3 loop spans 14 amino acids. The V and J ends lost 4 bases and 1 base respectively, with 11 bases between them. The germline CDR1 and CDR2 sequences are SGHTA and FQGNSA. CDR3 loop: CASSSSLRSYEQYF. CDR3 sequence (DNA): TGTGCCAGCAGCTCCTCCTTGCGGTCCTACGAGCAGTACTTC.

This clonotype was counted a few times. The V and J genes are TRBV27 and TRBJ2-3; D is unresolved. This CDR3 region has 12 residues. V was shortened by 5 bases and J by 5 bases, with 8 bases between the two germline ends. Germline V gives CDR1 MNHEY, CDR2 SMNVEV (reference sequence). The CDR3 region is CASSDVVDTQYF. CDR3 sequence (DNA): TGTGCCAGCAGTGACGTGGTAGATACGCAGTATTTT.

The rearrangement uses TRBV4-2 and TRBJ2-7; possible D gene TRBD1, 5 bases. Trimming pared 1 base from V and 5 bases from J, leaving 12 bases between. Germline lookup yields CDR1 LGHNA and CDR2 YNFKEQ. The CDR3 consists of 14 residues. The CDR3 is CASSQGGPSDEQYF. The CDR3 coding sequence is TGTGCCAGCAGCCAAGGGGGCCCCAGTGACGAGCAGTACTTC.

The table lists this clonotype with a few counts. The chain joins TRBV10-3 to TRBJ2-3; 7 nucleotides align to TRBD1. J was trimmed by 0 bases and V by 4 bases; bases with no gene match: 4. The CDR3 sequence is 15 residues long. From germline, CDR1 is ENHRY and CDR2 SYGVKD. The CDR3 sequence: CAISGSGQSTDTQYF. For the CDR3, the DNA is TGTGCCATCAGTGGCTCGGGACAGAGCACAGATACGCAGTATTTT.

This clonotype was seen just once. This chain joins TRBV5-1 and TRBJ1-1, with TRBD1 matching 8 bases. V dropped 1 base and J dropped 4; count of bases not matched to a gene: 12. The germline V gene encodes CDR1 SGHRS and CDR2 YFSETQ. The CDR3 extends over 17 amino acids. The CDR3 nucleotides are TGCGCCAGCAGCTTGCTACCCGGACAGGGCGAACGCACTGAAGCTTTCTTT. Translating it yields CASSLLPGQGERTEAFF.